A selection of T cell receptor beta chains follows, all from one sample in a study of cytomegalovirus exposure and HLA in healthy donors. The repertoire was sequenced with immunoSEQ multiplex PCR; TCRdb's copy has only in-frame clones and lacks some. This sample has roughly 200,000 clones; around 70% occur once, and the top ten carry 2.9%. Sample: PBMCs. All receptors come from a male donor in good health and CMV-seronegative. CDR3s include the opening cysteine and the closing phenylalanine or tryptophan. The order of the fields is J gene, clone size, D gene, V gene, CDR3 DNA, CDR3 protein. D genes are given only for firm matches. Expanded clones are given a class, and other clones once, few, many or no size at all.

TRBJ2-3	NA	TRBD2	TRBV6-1	TGTGCCAGCAGTGAAGCGGGAGGGGCCCGCACAGATACGCAGTATTTT	CASSEAGGARTDTQYF
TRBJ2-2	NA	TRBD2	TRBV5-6	TGTGCCAGCAGCTTGGGGGCGGCGGGGGGGCGCACCGGGGAGCTGTTTTTT	CASSLGAAGGRTGELFF
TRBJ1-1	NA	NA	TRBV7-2	TGTGCCAGCACCCTCAGGGGAAACACTGAAGCTTTCTTT	CASTLRGNTEAFF
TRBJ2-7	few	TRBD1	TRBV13	TGTGCCAGCAGCTTGGGACAGGGGGCCTACGAGCAGTACTTC	CASSLGQGAYEQYF
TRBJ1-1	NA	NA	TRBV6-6	TGTGCCAGCAGTTTGGAGGTCCGGGAAGCTTTCTTT	CASSLEVREAFF
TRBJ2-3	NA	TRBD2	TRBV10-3	TGTGCCATCAACCCCTCAGGGGGAGCGGGAGGGCCGCCCGATACGCAGTATTTT	CAINPSGGAGGPPDTQYF
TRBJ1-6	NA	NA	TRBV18	TGTGCCAGCTCACCCGAGGGAGGAACACCCCTCCACTTT	CASSPEGGTPLHF
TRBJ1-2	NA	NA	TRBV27	TGTGCCAGCAGTTTAGTCCCTGACAGCTCTGGCTACACCTTC	CASSLVPDSSGYTF
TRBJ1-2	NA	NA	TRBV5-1	TGCGCCAGCAGCTTGAGTGGCGGAAACTATGGCTACACCTTC	CASSLSGGNYGYTF
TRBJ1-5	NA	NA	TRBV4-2	TGTGCCAGCAGCCAAATCCTTAGCAATCAGCCCCAGCATTTT	CASSQILSNQPQHF
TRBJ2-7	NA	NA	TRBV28	TGTGCCAGCAGTTTTCGCGGGACTCGCTACGAGCAGTACTTC	CASSFRGTRYEQYF
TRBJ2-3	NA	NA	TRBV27	TGTGCCAGCAGTTTTGGCTGGGATACGCAGTATTTT	CASSFGWDTQYF
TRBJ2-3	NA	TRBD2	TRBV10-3	TGTGCCATCAGTGGAGCGGGATCTAGCACAGATACGCAGTATTTT	CAISGAGSSTDTQYF
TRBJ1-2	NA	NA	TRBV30	TGTGCCTGGAGTGTAAAAAAGGGGGTAAGTGGCTACACCTTC	CAWSVKKGVSGYTF
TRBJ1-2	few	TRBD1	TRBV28	TGTGCCAGCAGTTTTCGGGACAGGGGCCCTTATGGCTACACCTTC	CASSFRDRGPYGYTF
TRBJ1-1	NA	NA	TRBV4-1	TGCGCCAGCAGCCGCGGGGAGGTTATGAACACTGAAGCTTTCTTT	CASSRGEVMNTEAFF
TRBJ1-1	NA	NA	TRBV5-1	TGCGCCAGCAGCGCACGGGGGAGCACTGAAGCTTTCTTT	CASSARGSTEAFF
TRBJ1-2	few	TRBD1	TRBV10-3	TGTGCCATCAGAGGACAGGGGAGTATCGGGAACTATGGCTACACCTTC	CAIRGQGSIGNYGYTF
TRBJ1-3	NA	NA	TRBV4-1	TGCGCCAGCAGCACGGGGGGCTCCGGAAACACCATATATTTT	CASSTGGSGNTIYF
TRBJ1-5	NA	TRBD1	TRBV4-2	TGTGCCAGCAGCCAAGATATCCGGGACAGGGGTCAGCCCCAGCATTTT	CASSQDIRDRGQPQHF
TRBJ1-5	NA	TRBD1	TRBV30	TGTGCCTGGAGTGCGGGACAGGGGAATCAGCCCCAGCATTTT	CAWSAGQGNQPQHF